This T cell receptor beta chain was captured by sequencing in a study of cytotoxic CD8 clonotypes in ibrutinib-treated CLL. Sequenced by immunoSEQ multiplex PCR; TCRdb stores in-frame clones only, minus some. This table holds 250,000 to 350,000 clones, about 72% found once. V lost 5 bases, J lost 4 bases, and 12 bases lay in between. CDR3 size: 13 residues. In germline, CDR1 is SGHVS, CDR2 FNYEAQ. This receptor was taken from a human donor with chronic lymphocytic leukemia. The material was PBMCs, obtained at disease progression, from a patient treated with ibrutinib. The chain couples TRBV7-6 to TRBJ2-7, with D possibly being TRBD2 (6 bases). CDR3 in DNA: TGTGCCAGCAGCCCGGGGGTTTGGTACGAGCAGTACTTC. Translating it yields CASSPGVWYEQYF.